The sequence of this TCR beta chain was determined in a study of cytomegalovirus exposure and HLA in healthy donors (dated by TCRdb to between 2016 and 2019). Some background on the complete study: An earlier analysis of roughly 630 of the donors reported 250 to 350 Gb of sequence data and 117 million unique TCR beta sequences from 150 million to 200 million T cells. A later analysis re-analyzed previously published TCR beta repertoires from 500 to 700 donors and added high-resolution HLA genotyping to study TCR occurrence patterns. Approximately 310 gigabases of sequencing data and around 85 million unique TCR sequences made up an early release that covered 640 HLA-typed donors. Besides the first cohort of more than 650 subjects, a separate validation cohort made up of about 120 different subjects was used. The aim of the study was to test whether cataloging public T cell receptors could identify signatures of past pathogen exposure. To predict cytomegalovirus infection status, the study brought together high-throughput TCR immunosequencing, statistical association of individual TCRs with disease status, and machine learning. Roughly 5 DR-DQ haplotypes were treated as single units for association and clustering because of strong linkage in the cohort. Among 300 to 500 genotyped donors of the cohort, an average of approximately 200,000 unique TCR beta nucleotide sequences was sequenced per donor, of which 15% to 20% were non-productive. The number of typed donors differed by locus: about 620-630 for A, B, C, DRB1 and DQB1; about 520 for DQA1; 606 for DPA1; and 400 to 480 for DPB1. The genetic ancestry cluster associated with self-reported Caucasian donors included about four fifths of the roughly 380 genotyped donors. The study profiled the T cell repertoires of 500 to 800 subjects by immunosequencing and related them to cytomegalovirus serostatus. In a later genetic analysis, genome-wide SNP genotypes for 398 of the 666 donors were used, and that subset was treated as a discovery cohort. HLA typing included class I and class II loci at four-digit resolution. The later analysis used no new phenotypic data to find candidate immune exposures, relying instead on TCR beta sequences and their occurrence across donors. Donor age, sex, ethnicity and CMV serostatus were compiled together with the repertoire data. An earlier analysis of 450 to 750 of the donors used high-throughput TCR beta sequencing to judge whether each TCR beta V gene segment behaved as functional or pseudogenic. Every discovery cohort repertoire had been produced on one sequencing platform. Results the study describes overall, beyond this receptor: While some public TCRs were present in many individuals, most TCR sequences turned up only very rarely across donors. According to a later genetic analysis, donors in an Asian-associated ancestry cluster had fewer N-insertions in productive TCRs than the roughly 700-donor mean. A later analysis found that HLA-associated TCR beta chains were more clonally expanded and had lower generation probabilities than equally common non-associated chains. Because counts were too low, about 17 rarely observed V segments, including chromosome 9 orphons, were excluded from the earlier analysis of roughly 580 of the donors. The presence/absence analyses assumed that sequencing depth was roughly uniform across donors, and that assumption may not be true. CMV serostatus was the only immune exposure information available for the cohort. In the study, some 180 TCR beta chains were listed as associated with cytomegalovirus. In vitro tests confirmed that a few of the cytomegalovirus-associated TCR beta chains recognize cytomegalovirus antigens. A further reported finding was that TCR beta sequences accurately predicted the HLA-A and HLA-B alleles for most subjects in the first cohort. HLA typing was unavailable for some donors at each locus, so association tests used only the typed subset. Most CMV-associated TCR beta chains appeared to be HLA-restricted in a later analysis, and the HLA associations seemed to be driven largely by CMV exposure. At a false discovery rate of 0.05, a later analysis linked 15,000 to 20,000 TCR beta sequences to specific HLA alleles. Several of the top co-occurrence clusters appeared to be linked to parvovirus B19, influenza, CMV and Epstein-Barr virus, according to a later analysis. The authors suggested that the approach could potentially be extended to other disease states and immunological phenotypes. Correlated functional status among segregating V segments might be attributable to linkage disequilibrium, but an unknown experimental factor could not be ruled out. A group of highly shared sequence variants was considered likely to be a technical artifact of the sequencing pipeline. In a later analysis, TCR association rates were found to vary across HLA loci, with the most associated TCRs seen for DRB1 alleles and the fewest for HLA-C alleles. The classifier was reported to diagnose cytomegalovirus status with high specificity and sensitivity in both the original cohort and the validation cohort. Some IMGT-functional V segments, including TRBV6-2 and TRBV6-3, could not be told apart with the 87-base-pair reads, so those segments were excluded. When HLA alleles, especially DR and DQ, strongly co-occurred, TCR associations were difficult to assign to individual alleles. The cohort was sequenced for TCR beta chains only, and without alpha or paired-chain data the features that could be detected were limited. A later genetic analysis associated a missense DCLRE1C variant with V-gene and J-gene trimming of TCR beta chains, and an independent cohort replicated the association. In an earlier analysis of roughly 500 of the donors, most TCR beta V segments appeared in productive rearrangements about 87% or about 30% of the time, broadly matching IMGT annotations.

The library was generated by the immunoSEQ multiplex PCR assay. A mixture of 60 forward primers for TCR Vbeta segments and 13 reverse primers for TCR Jbeta segments was used in the multiplex PCR. The CDR3 region of rearranged TCR beta genes was amplified from genomic DNA with a multiplex PCR assay. On the Illumina HiSeq System, the amplified TCR beta libraries were sequenced as 87-base-pair reads. As for how the authors treated the data: A later analysis tallied tens of millions of unique TCR beta chains across the 666 repertoires, and around 12 million of those chains were shared by two or more donors. Raw reads were error-corrected and collapsed into unique sequences with a nearest-neighbor algorithm that merged closely related sequences to remove PCR and sequencing errors. CDR3 sequences were aligned to IMGT reference sequences to assign V, D and J gene segments. For a sequence to be retained, at least a six-nucleotide match to both a V gene segment and a J gene segment was required. Rearrangements were classified as productive when the CDR3 lacked stop codons and remained in frame with V and J, and all other rearrangements were classified as non-productive. CDR3 was defined according to IMGT convention as the region running from the second conserved V-encoded cysteine to the conserved J-encoded phenylalanine. The earlier analysis of roughly 590 of the donors excluded sequences that lacked an unambiguous match to a single V gene segment. In an earlier analysis of approximately 550 of the donors, V segments were called functional above 56.7% productive rearrangements and were called segregating when the between-donor standard deviation exceeded 5%. A statistical classification framework was developed to diagnose cytomegalovirus status using the catalog of TCR beta chain sequences. In a later analysis, V and J genes were assigned by comparing TCR nucleotide sequences against IMGT/GENE-DB human TR gene sequences. The TCRdist pipeline was used in a later analysis to assign CDR3 sequences and most-parsimonious VDJ recombination scenarios. In a later analysis, each TCR beta chain was defined by its CDR3 amino acid sequence together with its V-gene family, and reads lacking a unique V-gene family were excluded. As a way to deal with suspected cross-contamination and a sequencing artifact, a later analysis dropped more than 500 nucleotide sequences that were highly shared and had low generation probability. In a later analysis, a clonal expansion index for each public chain was calculated from normalized within-repertoire ranks of inferred template counts. Generation probabilities in a later analysis came from a VDJ recombination model fitted to out-of-frame rearrangements, and those results were checked against IGoR. Hypergeometric tests were used in a later analysis to score TCR-TCR, TCR-HLA and TCR-CMV co-occurrence, with a repertoire-size bias correction applied to the TCR pairs. A later analysis estimated false discovery rates by permuting HLA or CMV assignments 20 times. In a later analysis, co-occurring TCRs were grouped with DBSCAN, and TCRdist sequence similarity was added when clustering was performed within HLA-allele-positive subsets. Co-occurrence clustering excluded repertoires with fewer than 30,000 or more than 120,000 public chains, plus five with anomalous nucleotide sharing. This immuneACCESS table, as held by TCRdb, lists in-frame sequences with V and J called but not all clones. Of the missing ones, under half trace to an unresolved V gene in checked studies; the others have no known cause. V and J calls and clone size are as listed in that table; D and trimming were resolved from the DNA. The sample table holds about 58,000 clones. The top ten constitute 3.5% to 4% of the sample.

The cohort was made up of 666 healthy bone marrow donors. All cohort members were sampled while nominally healthy, although unrecorded immune exposures were likely present. The donor was CMV seronegative and belonged to the group of 352 seronegative cohort members. A peripheral blood sample was collected from each donor, and TCR beta sequencing was performed on peripheral blood mononuclear cells. The Qiagen DNeasy Blood Extraction Kit was used to extract genomic DNA from the blood cell samples. A note on this clone: The clone's antigen remains unknown.

CDR1 SGHTA and CDR2 FQGNSA were looked up in the germline V gene. At the junction V is shortened by 1 base and J by 4 bases; bases outside the gene matches: 10. The CDR3, from cysteine to phenylalanine, totals 16 residues. The entry retains the CDR3 DNA only, 48 bases that are in frame from base 1. This clonotype originated in a male donor in good health and CMV-seronegative. The chain links TRBV7-2 with TRBJ2-7, and 7 junctional nucleotides match TRBD2. Material for sequencing was PBMCs. Here the CDR3 is given as CASSLGGPSGAYEQYF. The DNA sequence follows: TGTGCCAGCAGCTTAGGTGGCCCAAGCGGGGCTTACGAGCAGTACTTC.